This TCR beta chain was sequenced during a study of graft-versus-host responses after intestinal transplantation. The table came from immunoSEQ multiplex PCR; TCRdb's copy has only in-frame clones and leaves some out. Of 95,000 to 110,000 clones detected, 87% appear once; the ten largest clones hold less than 0.85%. This clone occurred once. Its antigen is unknown. This CDR3 spans 15 amino acids. V lost 1 base to trimming and J lost 3 bases, with 7 bases between them. Germline CDR1 SGHVS, CDR2 FNYEAQ. The specimen comprised unstimulated CD4+ T cells sorted from spleen or lymph node cells, sampled before transplant. The TCR was taken from a human donor who was the organ donor for an intestinal transplant. The chain joins TRBV7-6 to TRBJ1-6; TRBD1 might be the D (5 bases). The CDR3 DNA reads TGTGCCAGCAGCTTAGGGACAAACTATAATTCACCCCTCCACTTT. Translated, it gives CASSLGTNYNSPLHF.